The clone carrying this T cell receptor (beta chain) was counted ten times or more. This CDR3 region has 14 residues. Germline lookup yields CDR1 SGHVS and CDR2 FQNEAQ. The ends were cut back, 1 base at V and 2 bases at J, with 9 bases in the middle. TCR beta CDR3 amplification used RNA transcripts. In the first round, RT-PCR was carried out with HTBI primers, and a multiplex PCR formed the second round. A single record per CDR3 protein comes from TCRdb applying MiXCR to the multiplex PCR reads. The sample shows roughly 350,000 distinct CDR3 sequences, roughly 17% of them seen only once. This sample was taken from a study of Graves' ophthalmopathy and Graves' hyperthyroidism.

Sequencing input: peripheral blood. The TCR originated in an adult woman with stable Graves' hyperthyroidism. The rearrangement joins TRBV7-8 to TRBJ2-7; TRBD2 might be the D (6 bases). The CDR3 reads CASSLDGGTYEQYF. The CDR3 coding sequence is TGTGCCAGCAGCTTAGACGGCGGGACCTACGAGCAGTACTTC.